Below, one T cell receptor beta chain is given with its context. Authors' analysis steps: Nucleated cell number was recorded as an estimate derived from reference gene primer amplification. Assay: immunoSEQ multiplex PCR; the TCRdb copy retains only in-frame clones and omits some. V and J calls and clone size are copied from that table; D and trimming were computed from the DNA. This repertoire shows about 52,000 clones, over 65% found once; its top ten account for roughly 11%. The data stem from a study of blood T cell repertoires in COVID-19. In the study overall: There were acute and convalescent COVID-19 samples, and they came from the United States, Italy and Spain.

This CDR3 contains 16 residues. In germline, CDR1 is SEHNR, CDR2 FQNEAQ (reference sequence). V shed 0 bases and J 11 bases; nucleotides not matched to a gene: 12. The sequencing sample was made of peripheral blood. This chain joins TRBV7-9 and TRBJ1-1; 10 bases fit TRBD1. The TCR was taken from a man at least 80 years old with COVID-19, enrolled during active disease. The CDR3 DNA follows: TGTGCCAGCAGCTTAGCTAACCCGGACAGGGGGGCCGGCGCTTTCTTT. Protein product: CASSLANPDRGAGAFF.